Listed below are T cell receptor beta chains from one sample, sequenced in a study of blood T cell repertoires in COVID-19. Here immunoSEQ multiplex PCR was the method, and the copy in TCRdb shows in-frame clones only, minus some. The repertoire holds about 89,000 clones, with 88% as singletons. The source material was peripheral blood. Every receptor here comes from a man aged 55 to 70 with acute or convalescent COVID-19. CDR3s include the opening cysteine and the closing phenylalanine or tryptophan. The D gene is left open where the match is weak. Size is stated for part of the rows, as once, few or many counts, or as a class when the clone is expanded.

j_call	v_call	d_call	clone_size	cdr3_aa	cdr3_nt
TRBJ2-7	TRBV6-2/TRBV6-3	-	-	CASSYGRTYEQYF	TGTGCCAGCAGTTACGGCAGGACCTACGAGCAGTACTTC
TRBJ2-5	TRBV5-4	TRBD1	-	CASSQDRVETQYF	TGTGCCAGCAGCCAGGACAGGGTAGAGACCCAGTACTTC
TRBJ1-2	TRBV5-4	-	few	CASSSIGVYGYTF	TGTGCCAGCAGCTCTATAGGAGTCTATGGCTACACCTTC
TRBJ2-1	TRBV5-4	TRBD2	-	CASSLGLALNEQFF	TGTGCCAGCAGCTTGGGACTAGCTCTCAATGAGCAGTTCTTC
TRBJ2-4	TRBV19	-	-	CSTVLGAKNIQYF	TGTTCGACAGTTTTGGGAGCCAAAAACATTCAGTACTTC
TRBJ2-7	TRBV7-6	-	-	CASSLDRHSYEQYF	TGTGCCAGCAGCTTAGACCGACACTCCTACGAGCAGTACTTC
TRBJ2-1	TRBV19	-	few	CASSIDQGRVNEQFF	TGTGCCAGTAGTATAGATCAGGGGCGGGTCAATGAGCAGTTCTTC
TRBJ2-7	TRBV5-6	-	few	CASSLWGTPTYEQYF	TGTGCCAGCAGCTTGTGGGGGACACCTACTTACGAGCAGTACTTC
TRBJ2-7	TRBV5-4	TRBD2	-	CASSPGLAGDEQYF	TGTGCCAGCAGCCCTGGACTAGCGGGAGACGAGCAGTACTTC
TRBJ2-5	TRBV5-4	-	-	CASSSDWTRQETQYF	TGTGCCAGCAGCTCCGATTGGACACGCCAAGAGACCCAGTACTTC
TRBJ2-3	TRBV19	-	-	CASSRQGAQSTDTQYF	TGTGCCAGTAGTAGGCAAGGGGCGCAGAGCACAGATACGCAGTATTTT
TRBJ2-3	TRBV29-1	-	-	CSVESQGTLQYF	TGCAGCGTTGAATCCCAGGGAACCCTGCAGTATTTT
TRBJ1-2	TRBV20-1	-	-	CSASYSHRDRPLSLNYGYTF	TGCAGTGCTAGTTATAGTCACAGGGACCGTCCCTTGAGCCTTAACTATGGCTACACCTTC
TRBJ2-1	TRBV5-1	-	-	CASSISGSSYNEQFF	TGCGCCAGCAGCATTAGCGGAAGCTCCTACAATGAGCAGTTCTTC
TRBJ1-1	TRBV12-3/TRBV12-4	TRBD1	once	CASSHVDRGSFF	TGTGCCAGCAGCCATGTGGACAGGGGATCTTTCTTT
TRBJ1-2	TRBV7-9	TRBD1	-	CASSLETGGYGYTF	TGTGCCAGCAGCTTAGAGACAGGGGGATATGGCTACACCTTC
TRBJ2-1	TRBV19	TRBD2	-	CASSIAASGRSHEQFF	TGTGCCAGTAGTATTGCGGCTAGCGGGAGGTCTCATGAGCAGTTCTTC
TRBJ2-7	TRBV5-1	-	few	CASSRSGGGSYEQYF	TGCGCCAGCAGCCGGTCGGGGGGCGGCTCCTACGAGCAGTACTTC
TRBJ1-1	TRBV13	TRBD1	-	CASSPTGGNTEAFF	TGTGCCAGCAGCCCGACAGGGGGCAACACTGAAGCTTTCTTT
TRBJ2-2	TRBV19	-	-	CASSQAGQNTGELFF	TGTGCCAGTAGTCAGGCAGGGCAGAACACCGGGGAGCTGTTTTTT
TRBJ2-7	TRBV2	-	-	CASSATGLKEQYF	TGTGCCAGCAGTGCTACAGGGCTGAAAGAGCAGTACTTC
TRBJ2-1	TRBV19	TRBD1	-	CASSIGGRGIIEQFF	TGTGCCAGTAGTATCGGCGGCAGGGGGATTATTGAGCAGTTCTTC
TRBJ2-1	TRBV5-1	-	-	CASSLAVLNEQFF	TGCGCCAGCAGCTTGGCTGTCTTAAATGAGCAGTTCTTC
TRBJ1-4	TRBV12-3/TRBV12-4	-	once	CASKGPDEKLFF	TGTGCCAGCAAGGGGCCAGATGAAAAACTGTTTTTT
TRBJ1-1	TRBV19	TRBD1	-	CASSTSGQGVEAFF	TGTGCCAGTAGTACCTCGGGACAGGGGGTTGAGGCTTTCTTT
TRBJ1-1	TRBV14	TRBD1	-	CASSQLVTGVESTEAFF	TGTGCCAGCAGCCAACTAGTGACAGGGGTGGAGAGCACTGAAGCTTTCTTT
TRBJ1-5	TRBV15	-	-	CATSSGSRPQPQHF	TGTGCCACCAGCAGTGGCAGTCGCCCCCAGCCCCAGCATTTT
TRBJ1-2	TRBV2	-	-	CASRRSGVYGYTF	TGTGCCAGCCGTAGATCAGGGGTCTATGGCTACACCTTC
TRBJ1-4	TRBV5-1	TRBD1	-	CASSPRQGGTNEKLFF	TGCGCCAGCAGCCCGAGACAGGGGGGAACTAATGAAAAACTGTTTTTT